A few counts support the clone carrying this T cell receptor (beta chain). Its cognate antigen is unknown. Per the germline V gene, CDR1 is SEHNR and CDR2 is FQNEAQ (reference sequence). Trimming at V came to 7 bases and at J to 5 bases, leaving 10 bases not matched to a gene. CDR3 length equals 15 residues. Library preparation (for TCRbeta) was performed with unique molecular identifiers. Using its own MiXCR run on the PCR reads, TCRdb lists one record per CDR3 protein. The sample comprises fewer than 700,000 distinct CDR3 sequences, 23% of which are singletons, and around 14% rests with the top ten. The sample belongs to a study of T-cell reconstitution after alpha-beta-depleted transplantation in children. General observations from the study: Several hundred rapidly expanded clones from non-depleted graft cells reportedly supplied alpha-beta T cells about two months post-transplant.

The gene calls are TRBV7-9 and TRBJ2-2, with 7 bases identical to TRBD1. The specimen was PBMCs, mostly from graft donor cells, collected 360 days after TCRalphabeta/CD19-depleted stem cell transplant. The receptor's source is a boy under two years old who had a stem cell transplant for acute myeloid leukemia, so the T cells may come from the graft donor. The chain's CDR3 is CASKRNTGETGELFF. DNA for the CDR3: TGTGCCAGCAAAAGGAATACAGGGGAAACCGGGGAGCTGTTTTTT.